This T cell receptor beta chain was identified in a study of OX40 agonist ivuxolimab in advanced cancers. The wider study: At doses from 0.01 to 10 mg/kg, patients were given intravenous ivuxolimab every 2 weeks. The study's findings and limits: Dose levels from 0.1 to 3.0 mg/kg saw CD4+ and CD8+ blood T cells expand clonally by week 6.

The CDR3 contains 13 residues. Trimming pared 7 bases from V and 3 bases from J, leaving 15 bases between. The germline CDR1 and CDR2 sequences are SQVTM and ANQGSEA. For this clone: No antigen is known for it.

Exclusion of a patient followed from autoimmune disease history or systemic immunosuppression. Blood sampling was done at baseline, cycle 4 day 1, and cycle 7 day 1. This table comes from immunoSEQ multiplex PCR, and its TCRdb copy is limited to in-frame clones, with some not included. The sample yields roughly 84,000 clones, approximately 84% seen once. The sample in question was CD4+ or CD8+ T cells sorted from blood, obtained in a trial of the OX40 agonist ivuxolimab. The chain employs TRBV29-1 and TRBJ1-1, with a weak D call TRBD1 (6 bases). The origin of this receptor is an adult with an advanced solid tumor such as melanoma, head and neck, liver or kidney cancer. The CDR3 sequence is CSAHENRDTEAFF. The CDR3 nucleotides are TGCAGCGCCCACGAGAACAGGGACACTGAAGCTTTCTTT.